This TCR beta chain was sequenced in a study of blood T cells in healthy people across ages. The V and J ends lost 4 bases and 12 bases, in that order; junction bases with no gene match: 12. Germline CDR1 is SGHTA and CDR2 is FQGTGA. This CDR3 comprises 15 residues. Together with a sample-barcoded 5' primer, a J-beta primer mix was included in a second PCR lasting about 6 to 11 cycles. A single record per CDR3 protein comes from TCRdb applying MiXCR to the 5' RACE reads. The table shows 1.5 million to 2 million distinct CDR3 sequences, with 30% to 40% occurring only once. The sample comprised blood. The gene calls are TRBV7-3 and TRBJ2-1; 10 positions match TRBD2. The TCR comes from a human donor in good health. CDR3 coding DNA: TGTGCCAGCAGCTCTGTAGCGGGGGGAGCTGCGGGGCAGTTCTTC. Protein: CASSSVAGGAAGQFF.